Presented here are 21 T cell receptor beta chains from one specimen sequenced in a study of T-cell memory formation after mild COVID-19. Each CDR3 protein is one row after TCRdb ran MiXCR on the 5' RACE reads. The sample has roughly 130,000 distinct CDR3 sequences, roughly 6% seen once. Sequenced material: PBMCs or a T cell subset sorted from them (not recorded which). These receptors were obtained from an adult woman who had mild COVID-19 (a few samples of this study predate the infection). Cell type and time point are not known.

In this sample, this clonotype turned up many times. This chain joins TRBV7-9 and TRBJ2-2; 7 bases are a match to TRBD1. V shed 1 base, J shed 1 base, and the junction held 3 bases outside the gene matches. Per the germline V gene, CDR1 is SEHNR and CDR2 is FQNEAQ (reference sequence). This CDR3 has 16 residues. CDR3 nucleotides: TGTGCCAGCAGCTTAGTGGGGACAGAGAACACCGGGGAGCTGTTTTTT. It yields the protein CASSLVGTENTGELFF.

This clonotype was picked up many times. The chain has TRBV7-2 and TRBJ2-5; D may be TRBD2 (6 bases). The V gene's germline CDR1 is SGHTA and CDR2 FQGNSA. The CDR3 extends over 13 amino acids. The V and J ends lost 6 bases and 1 base respectively, with 9 bases between them. The CDR3 is CASRRTIQETQYF. The CDR3 nucleotides read TGTGCCAGCAGACGGACTATCCAAGAGACCCAGTACTTC. Full variable domain (missing parts from reference TRBV7-2 and TRBJ2-5): GAGVSQSPSNKVTEKGKDVELRCDPISGHTALYWYRQSLGQGLEFLIYFQGNSAPDKSGLPSDRFSAERTGGSVSTLTIQRTQQEDSAVYLCASRRTIQETQYFGPGTRLLVL.

This clonotype appeared many times. This sequence joins TRBV29-1 and TRBJ2-3, with 8 bases lining up with TRBD2. Trimming took 5 bases from V and 4 from J; bases not matched to a gene: 14. The CDR3 contains 16 residues. The germline V gene has CDR1 SQVTM and CDR2 ANQGSEA. CDR3 in amino acids: CSVRFRSGSFSDTQYF. CDR3 coding DNA: TGCAGCGTTCGGTTTAGAAGCGGGAGTTTCTCAGATACGCAGTATTTT.

This clonotype was recorded many times. The CDR3 DNA is TGTGCCAGCAGTCGTGGACAGGCCGATTCCTACGAGCAGTACTTC. This gives the protein CASSRGQADSYEQYF. V and J are TRBV12-3 or TRBV12-4 and TRBJ2-7; 7 nucleotides agree with TRBD1. J gave up 1 base and V 5 bases, and 8 bases lay outside the gene matches. This CDR3 has 15 amino acids.

This clonotype turned up a few times. The rearrangement uses TRBV21-1 and TRBJ2-2; TRBD2 reflects the table's D call only, with no check against the DNA. TRBV21-1 is described as a pseudogene. The CDR3 loop spans 18 amino acids. CDR3 DNA: TGTGCCAGTAGTAGGGCCTTCAGCGCGGGAGGAAACACCGGGGAGCTGTTTTTT. Translation: CASSRAFSAGGNTGELFF.

J is TRBJ2-2 and V is TRBV24-1; TRBD2 is a possible D gene (6 bases). This CDR3 comprises 16 residues. Germline assignment: CDR1 KGHDR and CDR2 SFDVKD. Trimming took off 3 bases at V and 1 base at J, with 11 bases between the two ends. In nucleotides, the CDR3 is TGTGCCACCAGTGATATCCGGGGGAGGAACACCGGGGAGCTGTTTTTT. It codes for CATSDIRGRNTGELFF.

The chain uses TRBV12-3 or TRBV12-4 and TRBJ1-5, with no clear D. The CDR3 totals 14 residues. V lost 3 bases and J 6 bases, leaving 12 bases between the germline ends. The CDR3 loop is CASSFAHGSQPQHF. CDR3 DNA: TGTGCCAGCAGTTTTGCCCACGGAAGTCAGCCCCAGCATTTT.

In its sample, this clonotype was seen a few times. The chain links TRBV3-1 to TRBJ2-7, with D possibly called TRBD1 or TRBD2 (5 bases each). This CDR3 has 13 residues. V was cut by 4 bases and J by 5 bases, with 12 bases left in between. In germline, CDR1 is LGHDT, CDR2 YNNKEL (reference sequence). The CDR3: CASSPWGLHEQYF. The CDR3 nucleotides read TGTGCCAGCAGCCCGTGGGGGTTGCACGAGCAGTACTTC.

Ten or more counts support this clonotype. The rearrangement links TRBV6-2 or TRBV6-3 to TRBJ2-2; D perhaps matches TRBD1 (6 bases). This CDR3 has 14 residues. V gave up 7 bases and J gave up 5 bases, with 14 bases separating them. From germline, CDR1 is MNHEY and CDR2 SVGEGT. The CDR3 DNA is TGTGCCAGCATCCGGGACATACAAACCGGGGAGCTGTTTTTT. Protein sequence: CASIRDIQTGELFF.

The V call is TRBV6-1, the J call TRBJ2-3; TRBD1 is a possible D gene (6 bases). The V end lost 2 bases, the J end lost 2 bases, and 8 bases lay between the germline ends. There are 14 residues in the CDR3. Germline V gene data show CDR1 as MNHNS and CDR2 as SASEGT. The CDR3 region is CASSETGNTDTQYF. CDR3 DNA sequence: TGTGCCAGCAGTGAAACAGGGAACACAGATACGCAGTATTTT.

The chain couples TRBV19 to TRBJ1-3; maybe TRBD1 (6 bases). The CDR3 is 18 residues long. CDR1 is LNHDA and CDR2 is SQIVND in the germline V gene (reference sequence). Trimming removed 4 bases at V and 5 bases at J, with 24 bases between. The CDR3 nucleotides read TGTGCCAGTAGTAGATACGACAGGTTATCACGGATCCGAAACACCATATATTTT. Its protein is CASSRYDRLSRIRNTIYF.

This clonotype was seen at least ten times. V usage is TRBV29-1 and J usage is TRBJ2-7; TRBD1 aligns across 11 bases. Trimming cost V 4 bases and J 4 bases; bases outside gene matches: 6. The CDR3 is made up of 14 amino acids. Germline V gives CDR1 SQVTM, CDR2 ANQGSEA. The CDR3 bases are TGCAGCGTTGTGGACAGGGGGCGAAGGTACGAGCAGTACTTC. Translation: CSVVDRGRRYEQYF.

Many counts were recorded for this clonotype. This rearrangement joins TRBV7-9 to TRBJ2-3; 9 bases align to TRBD2. This CDR3 region has 18 residues. Losses at the gene ends were 3 bases for V and 1 base for J; bases not matched to a gene: 11. CDR1 is SEHNR, CDR2 FQNEAQ, per germline (reference sequence). The CDR3 reads CASSFIGSGSNRTDTQYF. Here the CDR3 DNA reads TGTGCCAGCAGCTTTATCGGTAGCGGGAGTAACCGCACAGATACGCAGTATTTT.

The rearrangement uses TRBV30 and TRBJ2-1; TRBD2 is a possible D gene (5 bases). With 0 bases removed from V and 8 bases from J, the gap between germline ends came to 8 bases. The CDR3 length is 12 residues. Looked up from germline, CDR1 is GTSNPN and CDR2 is SVGIG (reference sequence). CDR3 region: CAWSVPADEQFF. The CDR3 region has the DNA TGTGCCTGGAGTGTACCAGCGGATGAGCAGTTCTTC.

This clonotype was seen a few times. V usage is TRBV11-3 and J usage is TRBJ2-2; D unresolved. The V gene lost 5 bases and the J gene lost 2 bases, with 6 bases spanning the gap. Germline values: CDR1 SGHNT, CDR2 YENEEA. This CDR3 contains 13 residues. The CDR3, as DNA: TGTGCCAGCAGCCCGTTTAACACCGGGGAGCTGTTTTTT. Its translation is CASSPFNTGELFF.

The gene calls are TRBV5-1 and TRBJ1-2; no reliable D call. In germline, CDR1 is SGHRS, CDR2 YFSETQ. The CDR3 consists of 16 residues. Trimming took 0 bases from V and 3 from J, leaving 15 bases between them. As DNA, the CDR3 is TGCGCCAGCAGCTTGGTAATAGGGTGGCGAGACTATGGCTACACCTTC. Translating gives CASSLVIGWRDYGYTF. Drawing the rest from reference TRBV5-1 and TRBJ1-2, the complete variable domain is KAGVTQTPRYLIKTRGQQVTLSCSPISGHRSVSWYQQTPGQGLQFLFEYFSETQRNKGNFPGRFSGRQFSNSRSEMNVSTLELGDSALYLCASSLVIGWRDYGYTFGSGTRLTVV.

There are a few counts of this clonotype. The CDR3 DNA reads TGTGCCAGCAGTTCGGCTAGCGGGGGACCCTTCTCTGGGGCCAACGTCCTGACTTTC. Residues: CASSSASGGPFSGANVLTF. The chain joins TRBV6-6 to TRBJ2-6, with TRBD2 matching over 10 bases. Germline V lookup: CDR1 MNHNY, CDR2 SVGAGI (reference sequence). V lost 4 bases, J lost 0 bases, and 9 bases stayed unmatched. The CDR3 has 19 amino acids.

This clonotype occurred a few times. The gene calls are TRBV5-1 and TRBJ1-1; D uncertain. CDR1 is SGHRS and CDR2 is YFSETQ in the germline V gene. This CDR3 comprises 15 residues. V was pared by 0 bases and J by 5 bases, with 14 bases between. The CDR3 loop is CASSLVAGSKTEAFF. For the CDR3, the DNA is TGCGCCAGCAGCTTGGTAGCAGGCAGTAAAACTGAAGCTTTCTTT.

This CDR3 is CASTRAPYQETQYF. DNA for the CDR3: TGTGCCAGCACCAGGGCCCCGTACCAAGAGACCCAGTACTTC. The chain is built from TRBV6-5 and TRBJ2-5; D perhaps matches TRBD1 (5 bases). Germline assignment: CDR1 MNHEY and CDR2 SVGAGI. V dropped 7 bases and J dropped 0 bases, with 12 bases sitting between them. This CDR3 has 14 amino acids.

This clonotype was detected a few times. The V gene is TRBV10-3, the J gene TRBJ2-7; 10 bases fit TRBD1. Germline loops: CDR1 ENHRY, CDR2 SYGVKD. This CDR3 has 14 amino acids. Trimming cost V 2 bases and J 6 bases; bases outside gene matches: 4. CDR3: CAISETTGGGEQYF. DNA of the CDR3: TGTGCCATCAGTGAGACGACAGGGGGCGGCGAGCAGTACTTC.

This clonotype was counted many times. The J gene is TRBJ2-3, the V gene TRBV7-7; TRBD2 might be the D (5 bases). CDR1 and CDR2 (germline): SSHAT, FNYEAQ (reference sequence). Trimming removed 5 bases at V and 6 bases at J, with 12 bases between. The CDR3 is made up of 13 amino acids. The CDR3 reads CASSRTTGDTQYF. The CDR3 bases are TGTGCCAGCAGCCGCACTACGGGGGATACGCAGTATTTT.